A selection of T cell receptor beta chains follows, all from one sample in a study of human T cells and chemical hapten exposure. MiXCR, run by TCRdb on the RACE reads, gives a single entry per CDR3 protein. This table has about 55,000 distinct CDR3 sequences, around 9.5% appearing once. The material sequenced was whole blood, taken in connection with sensitization to the hapten diphenylcyclopropenone (DPC). The receptors were gathered from a woman aged 50 to 60 with alopecia areata. Some clones in this sample may be carry-over from other donors' samples. Both conserved end residues are part of each CDR3. The D gene is left open where the match is weak. Part of the rows lack a size; the others show once, few, many or a class for expanded clones.

D gene: -
clone size: many
V gene: TRBV12-3/TRBV12-4
J gene: TRBJ2-5
CDR3 DNA: TGTGCCAGCAGTTTCGACTCTACCAAAGAGACCCAGTACTTC
CDR3 protein: CASSFDSTKETQYF

D gene: -
clone size: many
V gene: TRBV18
J gene: TRBJ1-4
CDR3 DNA: TGTGCCAGCTCACACAGGGAAAAACTGTTTTTT
CDR3 protein: CASSHREKLFF

D gene: TRBD2
clone size: many
V gene: TRBV7-2
J gene: TRBJ2-3
CDR3 DNA: TGTGCCAGCAGCTTAAGCGGGGCCACAGATACGCAGTATTTT
CDR3 protein: CASSLSGATDTQYF

D gene: TRBD1
clone size: -
V gene: TRBV3-1
J gene: TRBJ2-4
CDR3 DNA: TGTGCCAGCAGCCAAGAACGGACAGGGGAGGACATTCAGTACTTC
CDR3 protein: CASSQERTGEDIQYF

D gene: TRBD1
clone size: many
V gene: TRBV12-5
J gene: TRBJ2-1
CDR3 DNA: TGTGCTAGTGGCACAGAGGGGACAGGTAAACGATCGGTCCAGTTCTTC
CDR3 protein: CASGTEGTGKRSVQFF

D gene: -
clone size: -
V gene: TRBV5-5
J gene: TRBJ2-7
CDR3 DNA: TGTGCCAGCAGCTTGGAACGCTACGAGCAGTACTTC
CDR3 protein: CASSLERYEQYF

D gene: -
clone size: few
V gene: TRBV9
J gene: TRBJ2-7
CDR3 DNA: TGTGCCAGCAGCGTAGTCCCGAATTCCTACGAGCAGTACTTC
CDR3 protein: CASSVVPNSYEQYF

D gene: -
clone size: many
V gene: TRBV3-1
J gene: TRBJ1-4
CDR3 DNA: TGTGCCAGCAGCCAAGCCTCGGGGAAACTGTTTTTT
CDR3 protein: CASSQASGKLFF

D gene: -
clone size: few
V gene: TRBV4-1
J gene: TRBJ1-5
CDR3 DNA: TGCGCCAGCAGCCAAGTCCGGGAGTGGGGCAATCAGCCCCAGCATTTT
CDR3 protein: CASSQVREWGNQPQHF

D gene: TRBD1
clone size: -
V gene: TRBV20-1
J gene: TRBJ1-6
CDR3 DNA: TGCAGTGCTAGACCCCAGTTAGCGCGACAGGGGGACAGTTCACCCCTCCACTTT
CDR3 protein: CSARPQLARQGDSSPLHF

D gene: -
clone size: -
V gene: TRBV25-1
J gene: TRBJ2-1
CDR3 DNA: TGTGCCAGCAGACGAAATTACAATGAGCAGTTCTTC
CDR3 protein: CASRRNYNEQFF

D gene: -
clone size: -
V gene: TRBV6-5
J gene: TRBJ2-1
CDR3 DNA: TGTGCCAGCAGTTCCGGGGGTGAGGGGTTCTTC
CDR3 protein: CASSSGGEGFF

D gene: -
clone size: few
V gene: TRBV5-1
J gene: TRBJ2-1
CDR3 DNA: TGCGCCAGCAGCTTGACTTCCGGATCCGGCTACAATGAGCAGTTCTTC
CDR3 protein: CASSLTSGSGYNEQFF

D gene: -
clone size: -
V gene: TRBV5-8
J gene: TRBJ2-3
CDR3 DNA: TGTGCCAGCAGCTTCTCCGCGGGGGCTAGCACAGATACGCAGTATTTT
CDR3 protein: CASSFSAGASTDTQYF

D gene: -
clone size: -
V gene: TRBV20-1
J gene: TRBJ1-2
CDR3 DNA: TGCAGTGCTAGTGGGGAGTATGGCTACACCTTC
CDR3 protein: CSASGEYGYTF

D gene: -
clone size: few
V gene: TRBV14
J gene: TRBJ1-1
CDR3 DNA: TGTGCCAGCAGCCAAGGGAGTTGGAACACTGAAGCTTTCTTT
CDR3 protein: CASSQGSWNTEAFF

D gene: -
clone size: few
V gene: TRBV7-2
J gene: TRBJ2-5
CDR3 DNA: TGTGCCAGCAGCTCCCAGCCTTCAGACACCCAGTACTTC
CDR3 protein: CASSSQPSDTQYF

D gene: TRBD2
clone size: few
V gene: TRBV5-6
J gene: TRBJ2-1
CDR3 DNA: TGTGCCAGCAGCTTGAGGCTAGCGGGGATAGAGGAGTTCTTC
CDR3 protein: CASSLRLAGIEEFF

D gene: -
clone size: -
V gene: TRBV11-2
J gene: TRBJ2-7
CDR3 DNA: TGTGCCAGCAGCCTACCCGGTGGGGCCCACCAGTACTACGAGCAGTACTTC
CDR3 protein: CASSLPGGAHQYYEQYF

D gene: -
clone size: many
V gene: TRBV18
J gene: TRBJ2-6
CDR3 DNA: TGTGCCAGCTCACCGAGTATACCTCACTCTGGGGCCAACGTCCTGACTTTC
CDR3 protein: CASSPSIPHSGANVLTF

D gene: -
clone size: many
V gene: TRBV20-1
J gene: TRBJ2-7
CDR3 DNA: TGCAGTGCTAGAGACAGGCCCTACGAGCAGTACTTC
CDR3 protein: CSARDRPYEQYF

D gene: -
clone size: -
V gene: TRBV20-1
J gene: TRBJ2-7
CDR3 DNA: TGCAGTGCTCCAGGGACACTCTACGAGCAGTACTTC
CDR3 protein: CSAPGTLYEQYF

D gene: -
clone size: -
V gene: TRBV4-1
J gene: TRBJ2-2
CDR3 DNA: TGCGCCAGCAGCCAGTTACAGGGCCCGAACACCGGGGAGCTGTTTTTT
CDR3 protein: CASSQLQGPNTGELFF

D gene: -
clone size: -
V gene: TRBV19
J gene: TRBJ1-1
CDR3 DNA: TGTGCCAGTAGTAGGGACGGCTGGAACACTGAAGCTTTCTTT
CDR3 protein: CASSRDGWNTEAFF

D gene: -
clone size: -
V gene: TRBV10-3
J gene: TRBJ1-3
CDR3 DNA: TGTGCCATCAGTGCGAAAGGAAACACCATATATTTT
CDR3 protein: CAISAKGNTIYF

D gene: -
clone size: many
V gene: TRBV5-1
J gene: TRBJ2-1
CDR3 DNA: TGCGCCAGCAACGGGGCAGCAAGCCCCTACAATGAGCAGTTCTTC
CDR3 protein: CASNGAASPYNEQFF

D gene: -
clone size: many
V gene: TRBV5-6
J gene: TRBJ1-5
CDR3 DNA: TGTGCCAGCAGCTTGGGGGACCAGCCCCAGCATTTT
CDR3 protein: CASSLGDQPQHF

D gene: TRBD2
clone size: few
V gene: TRBV28
J gene: TRBJ2-3
CDR3 DNA: TGTGCCAGCAGTTTATGGAGGGCGGGGGGACTCACAGATACGCAGTATTTT
CDR3 protein: CASSLWRAGGLTDTQYF

D gene: -
clone size: many
V gene: TRBV12-3/TRBV12-4
J gene: TRBJ2-5
CDR3 DNA: TGTGCCAGCGCCCCTCTGGACTTACAAGAGACCCAGTACTTC
CDR3 protein: CASAPLDLQETQYF